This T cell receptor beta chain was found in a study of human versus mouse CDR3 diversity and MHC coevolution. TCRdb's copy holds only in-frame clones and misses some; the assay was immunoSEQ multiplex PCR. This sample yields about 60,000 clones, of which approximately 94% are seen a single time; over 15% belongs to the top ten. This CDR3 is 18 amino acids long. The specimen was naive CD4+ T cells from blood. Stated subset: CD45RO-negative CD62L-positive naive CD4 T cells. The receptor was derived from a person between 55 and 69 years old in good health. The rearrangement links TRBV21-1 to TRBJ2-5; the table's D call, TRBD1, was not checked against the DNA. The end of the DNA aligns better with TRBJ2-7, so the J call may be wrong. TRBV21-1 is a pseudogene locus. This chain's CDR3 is CASSKFQPRTGGTYEQYF. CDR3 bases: TGTGCCAGCAGCAAATTCCAACCTCGGACAGGGGGAACCTACGAGCAGTACTTC.